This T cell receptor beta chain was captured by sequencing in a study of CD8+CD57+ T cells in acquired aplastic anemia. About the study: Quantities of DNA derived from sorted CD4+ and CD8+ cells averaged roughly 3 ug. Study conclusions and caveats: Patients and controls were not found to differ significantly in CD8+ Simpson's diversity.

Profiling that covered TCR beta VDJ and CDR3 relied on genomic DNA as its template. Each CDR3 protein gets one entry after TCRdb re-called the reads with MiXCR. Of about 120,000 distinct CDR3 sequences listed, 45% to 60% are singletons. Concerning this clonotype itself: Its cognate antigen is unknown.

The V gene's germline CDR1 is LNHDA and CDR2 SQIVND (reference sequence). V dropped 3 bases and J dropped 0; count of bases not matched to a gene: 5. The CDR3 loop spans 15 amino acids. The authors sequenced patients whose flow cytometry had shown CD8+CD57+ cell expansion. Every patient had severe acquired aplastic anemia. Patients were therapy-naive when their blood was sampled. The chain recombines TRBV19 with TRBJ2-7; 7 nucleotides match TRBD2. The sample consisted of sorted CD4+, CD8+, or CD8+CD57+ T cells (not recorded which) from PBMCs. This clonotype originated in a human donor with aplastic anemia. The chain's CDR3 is CASSISGRSSYEQYF. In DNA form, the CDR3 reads TGTGCCAGTAGTATTAGCGGGCGGAGCTCCTACGAGCAGTACTTC.